This T cell receptor (beta chain) was identified during a study of blood T cell repertoires in COVID-19. TCRdb's table, derived via immunoSEQ multiplex PCR, lists solely in-frame clones and lacks some. This sample has 150,000 to 200,000 clones, with 84% found just once. Trimming took 6 bases from V and 0 from J, leaving 8 bases between them. Germline lookup yields CDR1 SQVTM and CDR2 ANQGSEA. The length of the CDR3 is 12 residues. V usage is TRBV29-1 and J usage is TRBJ1-1; a possible D gene is TRBD1 (5 bases). The sequence came from a woman in her 70s with COVID-19, enrolled during active disease. Material for sequencing was peripheral blood. CDR3 protein: CSVDTMNTEAFF. The CDR3 DNA is TGCAGCGTGGACACCATGAACACTGAAGCTTTCTTT. The whole variable domain, remainder taken from reference TRBV29-1 and TRBJ1-1, is SAVISQKPSRDICQRGTSLTIQCQVDSQVTMMFWYRQQPGQSLTLIATANQGSEATYESGFVIDKFPISRPNLTFSTLTVSNMSPEDSSIYLCSVDTMNTEAFFGQGTRLTVV.